This T cell receptor (beta chain) originates from a study of response to subunit inactivated influenza vaccine. Study findings and constraints: Authors suggested seasonal influenza vaccinations each recruit few new T cells.

Germline CDR1 reads LGHNA; CDR2 reads YNFKEQ. This CDR3 is 15 amino acids long. With V trimmed by 0 bases and J by 10 bases, 8 bases remained unmatched. TCRdb re-called the RT-PCR reads through MiXCR, storing one row per CDR3 protein. In the table there are more than 600,000 distinct CDR3 sequences, around a sixth of which are singletons. Worth noting for this clonotype: Its antigen is as yet unknown.

The J gene is TRBJ1-4, the V gene TRBV4-2, with 7 bases aligning to TRBD1. The clonotype was recovered from a man in his forties or fifties who received an inactivated influenza vaccine. This specimen was PBMCs from blood, taken roughly 5 days after vaccination. The CDR3 DNA is TGTGCCAGCAGCCAAGATCCTACAGGGGACGTAAAACTGTTTTTT. The encoded protein is CASSQDPTGDVKLFF.